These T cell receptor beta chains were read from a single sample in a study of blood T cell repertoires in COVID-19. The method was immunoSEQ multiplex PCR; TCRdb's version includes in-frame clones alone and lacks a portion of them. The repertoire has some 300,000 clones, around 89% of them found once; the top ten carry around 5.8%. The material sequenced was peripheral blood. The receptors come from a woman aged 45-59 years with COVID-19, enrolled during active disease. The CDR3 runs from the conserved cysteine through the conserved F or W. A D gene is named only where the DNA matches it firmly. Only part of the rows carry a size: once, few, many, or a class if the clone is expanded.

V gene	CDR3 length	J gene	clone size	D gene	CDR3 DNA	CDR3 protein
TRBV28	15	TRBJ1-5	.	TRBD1	TGTGCCAGCATCGGACAGGGGGTTTTTAATCAGCCCCAGCATTTT	CASIGQGVFNQPQHF
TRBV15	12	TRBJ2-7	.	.	TGTGCCACCGGCAGGGTATCGGACGAGCAGTACTTC	CATGRVSDEQYF
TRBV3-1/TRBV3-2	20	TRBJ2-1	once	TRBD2	TGTGCCAGCAGCCGCTTTTTTGGGACTAGCGGGAGGCCCCGTGGAGATGAGCAGTTCTTC	CASSRFFGTSGRPRGDEQFF
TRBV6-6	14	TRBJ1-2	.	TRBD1	TGTGCCAGCAGTCCGGACAGGGGGCGAGGCGGCTACACCTTC	CASSPDRGRGGYTF
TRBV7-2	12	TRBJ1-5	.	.	TGTGCCAGCAGCTTGGCCAATCAGCCCCAGCATTTT	CASSLANQPQHF
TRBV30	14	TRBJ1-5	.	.	TGTGCCTGGAGTGTACTGGGGGGAGCTCAGCCCCAGCATTTT	CAWSVLGGAQPQHF
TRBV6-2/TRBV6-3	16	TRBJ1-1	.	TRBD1	TGTGCCAGCAGCCCTTACAGGGGGCAAGTGAACACTGAAGCTTTCTTT	CASSPYRGQVNTEAFF
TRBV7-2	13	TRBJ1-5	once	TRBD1	TGTGCCAGCAGCCCAGACAGGGATCAGCCCCAGCATTTT	CASSPDRDQPQHF
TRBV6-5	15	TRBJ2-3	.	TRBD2	TGTGCCAGCAGTTACTCAGCGGGAGGCACAGATACGCAGTATTTT	CASSYSAGGTDTQYF
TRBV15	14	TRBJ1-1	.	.	TGTGCCACCACGGAAAGGGGGAGGGACACTGAAGCTTTCTTT	CATTERGRDTEAFF
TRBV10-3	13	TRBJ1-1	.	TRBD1	TGTGCCATCAGTTCTTCGGACAGGGGGGAAGCTTTCTTT	CAISSSDRGEAFF
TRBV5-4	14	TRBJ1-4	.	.	TGTGCCAGCAGCTTGGGGGGAGGGCTGGAAAAACTGTTTTTT	CASSLGGGLEKLFF
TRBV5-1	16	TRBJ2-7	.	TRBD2	TGCGCCAGCAGCTTTGATGAGGAAGCGGGAGGGACCGAGCAGTACTTC	CASSFDEEAGGTEQYF
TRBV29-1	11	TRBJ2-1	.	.	TGCAGCGTTGAAGTACTAACGGGGGAGTTCTTC	CSVEVLTGEFF
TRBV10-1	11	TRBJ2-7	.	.	TGCGCCAGCTACAGGGACTACGAGCAGTACTTC	CASYRDYEQYF
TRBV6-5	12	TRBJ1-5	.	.	TGTGCCAGCCGGTATAGCAATCAGCCCCAGCATTTT	CASRYSNQPQHF
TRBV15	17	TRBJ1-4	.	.	TGTGCCACCAGCAGACTAAGGGGTACCCCCTTTAATGAAAAACTGTTTTTT	CATSRLRGTPFNEKLFF
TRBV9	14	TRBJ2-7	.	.	TGTGCCAGCAGCCCCGGGGCGGGGTACTACGAGCAGTACTTC	CASSPGAGYYEQYF
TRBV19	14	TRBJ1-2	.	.	TGTGCCAGTAGTATACCCGGGTCGACCTATGGCTACACCTTC	CASSIPGSTYGYTF
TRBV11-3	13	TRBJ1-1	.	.	TGTGCCAGCAGCTTACTACCTAACACTGAAGCTTTCTTT	CASSLLPNTEAFF
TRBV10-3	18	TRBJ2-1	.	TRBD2	TGTGCCATCAAAGGGACTAGCGGGAATAGGGGATCCTACAATGAGCAGTTCTTC	CAIKGTSGNRGSYNEQFF
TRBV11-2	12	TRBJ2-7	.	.	TGTGCCAGCAGCTTAGAGCGGGGCGAGCAGTACTTC	CASSLERGEQYF
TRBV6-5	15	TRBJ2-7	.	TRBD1	TGTGCCAGCAGTTACTGGACAGGGCTCTCCTACGAGCAGTACTTC	CASSYWTGLSYEQYF
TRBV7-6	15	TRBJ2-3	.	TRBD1	TGTGCCAGCAGGATCACAGGGGGCGGTCTAGATACGCAGTATTTT	CASRITGGGLDTQYF
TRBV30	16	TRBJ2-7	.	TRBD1	TGTGCCTGGAGTCAACCGTCGGGACAGGGACTCTACGAGCAGTACTTC	CAWSQPSGQGLYEQYF
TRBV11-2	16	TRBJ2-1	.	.	TGTGCCAGCAGCCCAGGGGTGCTCCGTGGGGGCAATGAGCAGTTCTTC	CASSPGVLRGGNEQFF
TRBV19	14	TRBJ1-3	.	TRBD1	TGTGCCAGTATCTCAGGGGGCGCAGGAAACACCATATATTTT	CASISGGAGNTIYF
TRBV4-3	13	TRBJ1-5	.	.	TGCGCCAGCAGCCAAGAGCAGGGCCAGCCCCAGCATTTT	CASSQEQGQPQHF
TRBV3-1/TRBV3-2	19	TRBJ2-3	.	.	TGTGCCAGCAGCCAAACAGCGAAGCGGAGAGACCCTGTTACAGATACGCAGTATTTT	CASSQTAKRRDPVTDTQYF
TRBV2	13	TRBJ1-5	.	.	TGTGCCAGCGGAGGAGAGGACAATCAGCCCCAGCATTTT	CASGGEDNQPQHF
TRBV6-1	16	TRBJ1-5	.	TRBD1	TGTGCCAGCAGTGGTGGTAACAGGGGAATATACTGGCCCCAGCATTTT	CASSGGNRGIYWPQHF
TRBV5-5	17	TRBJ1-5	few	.	TGTGCCAGCAGCTTGGCCACCAGCCCGGCGGGCAATCAGCCCCAGCATTTT	CASSLATSPAGNQPQHF
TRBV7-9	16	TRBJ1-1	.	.	TGTGCCAGCAGCTTAGGAGGTGCAGGGGCCCGGGCTGAAGCTTTCTTT	CASSLGGAGARAEAFF
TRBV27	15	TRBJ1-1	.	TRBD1	TGTGCCAGCAGTCGTAGCCGGGACAGGGCCACTGAAGCTTTCTTT	CASSRSRDRATEAFF
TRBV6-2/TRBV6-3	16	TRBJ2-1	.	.	TGTGCCAGCAGTTTATCGTATTATAGCTCCTACAATGAGCAGTTCTTC	CASSLSYYSSYNEQFF
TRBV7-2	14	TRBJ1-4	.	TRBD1	TGTGCCAGCACCTGGACAGGGTTTAATGAAAAACTGTTTTTT	CASTWTGFNEKLFF
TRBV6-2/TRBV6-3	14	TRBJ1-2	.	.	TGTGCCAGCAGTCATAGCCAGGGCCCTGGTGGCTACACCTTC	CASSHSQGPGGYTF
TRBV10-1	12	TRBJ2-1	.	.	TGCGCCAGCAGTGAAAGGAGCAATGAGCAGTTCTTC	CASSERSNEQFF
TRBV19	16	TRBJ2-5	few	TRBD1	TGTGCCAGTAGTGAGTGGACAGGGGGGATACAAGAGACCCAGTACTTC	CASSEWTGGIQETQYF
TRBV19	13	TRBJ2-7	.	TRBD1	TGTGCCAGCACTCCGGGACAGGGAGTCGAGCAGTACTTC	CASTPGQGVEQYF
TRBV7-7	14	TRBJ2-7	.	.	TGTGCTAGCAGCGAAAAGGAGGACTCCTACGAGCAGTACTTC	CASSEKEDSYEQYF
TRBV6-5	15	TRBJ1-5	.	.	TGTGCCAGCAGACCCCCAGGGAATAGCAATCAGCCCCAGCATTTT	CASRPPGNSNQPQHF
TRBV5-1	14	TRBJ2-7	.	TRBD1	TGCGCCAGCAGTCCAAGACAGGGACCCTACGAGCAGTACTTC	CASSPRQGPYEQYF
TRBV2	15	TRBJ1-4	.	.	TGTGCCAGCAGTGAGCAGGGCCTAACTAATGAAAAACTGTTTTTT	CASSEQGLTNEKLFF
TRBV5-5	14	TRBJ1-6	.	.	TGTGCCAGCAGCTTGGTGCAGGGTGGTTCACCCCTCCACTTT	CASSLVQGGSPLHF
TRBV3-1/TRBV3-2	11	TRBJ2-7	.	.	TGTGCCACCAGCGGGCTCTACGAGCAGTACTTC	CATSGLYEQYF
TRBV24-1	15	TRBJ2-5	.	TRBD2	TGTGCCACCTCACCTGGGGAGCGGGAGCGAGAGACCCAGTACTTC	CATSPGERERETQYF
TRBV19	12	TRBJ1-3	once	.	TGTGCCAGTAGTAACTTTGGAAACACCATATATTTT	CASSNFGNTIYF
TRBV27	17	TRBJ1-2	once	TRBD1	TGTGCCAGCAGTTTATGGGGTAAACCGGGACAGCCCTATGGCTACACCTTC	CASSLWGKPGQPYGYTF
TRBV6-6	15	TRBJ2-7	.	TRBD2	TGTGCCAGTAACCCCCAGGGACTAGGAGCCTACGAGCAGTACTTC	CASNPQGLGAYEQYF
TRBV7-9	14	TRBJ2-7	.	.	TGTGCCAGCAGCGCCTCCACAGGGAACTACGAGCAGTACTTC	CASSASTGNYEQYF
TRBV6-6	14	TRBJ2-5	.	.	TGTGCCAGCAGTTACAATGCAGTCCAAGAGACCCAGTACTTC	CASSYNAVQETQYF
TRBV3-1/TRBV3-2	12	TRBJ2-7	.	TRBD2	TGTGCCAGCAGCCTGCGGGAGGGCGAGCAGTACTTC	CASSLREGEQYF
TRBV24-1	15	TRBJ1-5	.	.	TGTGCCACCAGTGATTCGAAACGGTCCAATCAGCCCCAGCATTTT	CATSDSKRSNQPQHF
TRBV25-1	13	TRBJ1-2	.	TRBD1	TGTGCCGTGAACGGACAGGGGGCAAGTGGCTACACCTTC	CAVNGQGASGYTF
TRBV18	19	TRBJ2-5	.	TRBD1	TGTGCCAGCTCACCACTACCGGGACAGGAGAGTGGAGTTAAAGAGACCCAGTACTTC	CASSPLPGQESGVKETQYF
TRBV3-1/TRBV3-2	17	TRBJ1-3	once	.	TGTGCCAGCAGCCCGCAGATAGGCAGGGAACTCGGAAACACCATATATTTT	CASSPQIGRELGNTIYF